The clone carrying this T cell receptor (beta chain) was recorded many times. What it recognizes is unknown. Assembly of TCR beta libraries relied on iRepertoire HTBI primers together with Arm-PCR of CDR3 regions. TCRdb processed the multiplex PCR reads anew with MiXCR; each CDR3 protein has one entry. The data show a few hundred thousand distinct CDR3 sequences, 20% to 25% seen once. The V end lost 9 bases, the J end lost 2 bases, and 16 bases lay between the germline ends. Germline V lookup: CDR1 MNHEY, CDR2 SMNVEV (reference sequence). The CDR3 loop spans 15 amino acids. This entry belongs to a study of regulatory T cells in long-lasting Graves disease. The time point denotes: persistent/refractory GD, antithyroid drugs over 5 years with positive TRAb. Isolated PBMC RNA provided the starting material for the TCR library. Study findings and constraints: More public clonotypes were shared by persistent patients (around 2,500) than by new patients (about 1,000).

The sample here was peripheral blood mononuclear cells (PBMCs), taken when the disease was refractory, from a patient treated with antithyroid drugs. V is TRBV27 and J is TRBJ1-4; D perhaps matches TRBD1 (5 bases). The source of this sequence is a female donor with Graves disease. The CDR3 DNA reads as TGTGCCAGTAAGGGACCGGAAGCCACTAATGAAAAACTGTTTTTT. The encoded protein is CASKGPEATNEKLFF.